Included here is one TCR beta chain sequence, with context. Some clones are missing from TCRdb's copy, which holds only in-frame ones; the method was immunoSEQ multiplex PCR. The sample consists of about 300,000 clones, more than 75% of them appearing once. These data come from a study of blood T cell repertoires in COVID-19. On the study more broadly: From T cells, B-cell-depleted T cells, or PBMCs came the material, which was cDNA or gDNA.

Donors were grouped by their self-reported clinical history. Between the trimmed V and J ends, which lost 0 bases and 2 bases, there was a span of 22 bases. This CDR3 has 19 residues. Germline CDR1 MGHRA, CDR2 YSYEKL. The genes are TRBV4-1 and TRBJ1-2; D call uncertain. The clonotype originates from a man aged 25-45 years who had recovered from COVID-19. The sequencing input was PBMCs or T cells enriched from blood (not recorded which). The CDR3 nucleotides are TGCGCCAGCAGCCAAGAGGTCGGAAGAGGGTCAGACAAAAACTATGGCTACACCTTC. Translated, it gives CASSQEVGRGSDKNYGYTF.